The entry that follows covers one TCR beta chain sequence. Antigen specificity is unknown. This entry comes from a study of cytomegalovirus exposure and HLA in healthy donors. Regarding the study as a whole: Across all donors, roughly uniform sequencing depth was an assumption of the presence/absence analyses. What TCR beta sequences reportedly achieved was accurate prediction of HLA-A and HLA-B alleles in most subjects. Reported performance of the classifier showed diagnosis of cytomegalovirus status with high specificity and sensitivity.

Trimming shortened V by 5 bases and J by 0 bases, and 20 bases separated the two germline ends. This CDR3 has 18 amino acids. Germline CDR1 and CDR2: WNHNN and SYGVQD (reference sequence). PCR used 60 Vbeta primers and 13 Jbeta primers. Profiled with immunoSEQ multiplex PCR; TCRdb holds only in-frame clones, not every one. This table has 90,000 to 110,000 clones, 78% appearing once. The TCR originated in a young man in good health and CMV-seronegative. Sequencing input: PBMCs. The V and J genes are TRBV10-1 and TRBJ1-5; D is uncertain. The CDR3 loop is CASSKDGPRMYSNQPQHF. The CDR3 bases are TGCGCCAGCAGTAAAGACGGCCCGAGGATGTATAGCAATCAGCCCCAGCATTTT.